The source of this TCR beta chain is a study of T-cell memory formation after mild COVID-19. In this sample, this clonotype is medium-sized. Its cognate antigen is unknown. TCRdb reprocessed the 5' RACE reads via MiXCR and lists one record per CDR3 protein. The sample contains 45,000 to 65,000 distinct CDR3 sequences, 9.5% of which appear only once. Findings and limits, study-wide: CD4/CD8 balance characterized clones contracting day 15 to 85, and CD4+ skew characterized later expanders.

The V and J ends lost 5 bases and 5 bases, in that order; junction bases with no gene match: 2. The CDR3 contains 14 residues. Germline CDR1 is SGHTA and CDR2 is FQGNSA. The source material was PBMCs or a T cell subset sorted from them (not recorded which). V usage is TRBV7-2 and J usage is TRBJ2-1, with TRBD1 identical over 11 bases. The origin of this receptor is a man aged 18-30 years who had mild COVID-19 (a few samples of this study predate the infection). Cell type and time point are not known. The CDR3 protein is CASSRDRGNNEQFF. CDR3 DNA sequence: TGTGCCAGCAGCCGGGACAGGGGGAACAATGAGCAGTTCTTC.